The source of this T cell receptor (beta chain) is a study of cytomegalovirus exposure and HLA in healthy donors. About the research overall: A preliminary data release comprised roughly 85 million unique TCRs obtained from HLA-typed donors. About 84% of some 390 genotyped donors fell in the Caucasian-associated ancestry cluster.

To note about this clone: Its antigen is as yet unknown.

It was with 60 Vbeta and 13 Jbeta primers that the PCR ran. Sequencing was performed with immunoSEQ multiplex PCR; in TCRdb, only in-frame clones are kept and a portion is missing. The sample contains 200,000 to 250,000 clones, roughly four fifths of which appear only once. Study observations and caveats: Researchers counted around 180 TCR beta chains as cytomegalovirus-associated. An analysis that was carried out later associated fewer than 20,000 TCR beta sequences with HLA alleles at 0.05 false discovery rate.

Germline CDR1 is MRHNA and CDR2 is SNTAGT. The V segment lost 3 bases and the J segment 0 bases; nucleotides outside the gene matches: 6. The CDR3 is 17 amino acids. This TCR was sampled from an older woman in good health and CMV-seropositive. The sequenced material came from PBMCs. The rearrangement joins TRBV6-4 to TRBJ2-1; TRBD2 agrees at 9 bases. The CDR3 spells CASSDRLAVYSYNEQFF. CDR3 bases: TGTGCCAGCAGTGATAGACTAGCGGTTTACTCCTACAATGAGCAGTTCTTC.